Below, 20 T cell receptor beta chains from the same sample are listed, as sequenced in a study of Graves' ophthalmopathy and Graves' hyperthyroidism. Amplification of the TCR beta CDR3 regions used RNA transcripts (as template). RT-PCR in the first round used HTBI primers; a second-round multiplex PCR followed. Each CDR3 protein gets one entry after TCRdb re-called the multiplex PCR reads with MiXCR. The table shows some 1.1 million distinct CDR3 sequences, with about 35% occurring only once. Sequencing used peripheral blood or thyroid tissue (not recorded which). Receptors were obtained from an adult man with Graves' hyperthyroidism.

This clonotype was counted between two and nine times. The chain carries TRBV12-3 or TRBV12-4 and TRBJ1-2; D perhaps matches TRBD1 (5 bases). With 5 bases removed from V and 7 bases from J, the gap between germline ends came to 17 bases. The CDR3 has 14 amino acids. Here the CDR3 DNA reads TGTGCCAGCAGTGCTCGGGCGGGGCCCCGTGGCTACACCTTC. This encodes CASSARAGPRGYTF.

In its sample, this clonotype was seen many times. This chain uses TRBV11-1 with TRBJ2-2; D remains unclear. This CDR3 is built from 15 residues. Trimming stripped 2 bases from V and 4 bases from J, with 11 bases between. CDR1 and CDR2 from the germline V gene are SGHAT and FQDESV (reference sequence). Here the CDR3 reads CASSLSVHLTGELFF. CDR3 DNA sequence: TGTGCCAGCAGCTTATCTGTACACCTCACCGGGGAGCTGTTTTTT. The full variable domain, its missing parts supplied by reference TRBV11-1 and TRBJ2-2, is EAEVAQSPRYKITEKSQAVAFWCDPISGHATLYWYRQILGQGPELLVQFQDESVVDDSQLPKDRFSAERLKGVDSTLKIQPAELGDSAMYLCASSLSVHLTGELFFGEGSRLTVL.

This clonotype was recorded many times. The gene calls are TRBV14 and TRBJ1-4; the D is unclear. The V gene lost 0 bases and the J gene lost 5 bases, with 16 bases spanning the gap. The CDR3 spans 17 residues. Germline CDR1 SGHDN, CDR2 FVKESK. The CDR3 DNA sequence: TGTGCCAGCAGCCAAGAACCGCATGGGTTGAGGAATGAAAAACTGTTTTTT. Translation gives CASSQEPHGLRNEKLFF.

The V call is TRBV4-2, the J call TRBJ2-7; TRBD2 aligns across 10 bases. Germline CDR1 LGHNA, CDR2 YNFKEQ. CDR3 size: 16 residues. J gave up 2 bases and V 3 bases, and 7 bases lay outside the gene matches. CDR3 region: CASSHRALAGAYEQYF. CDR3 DNA sequence: TGTGCCAGCAGCCACCGGGCCCTAGCGGGGGCCTACGAGCAGTACTTC.

CDR3 sequence reads: CAISRQGARWYTF. The CDR3 coding sequence is TGTGCCATCAGCAGACAGGGGGCGCGTTGGTACACCTTC. The chain combines TRBV10-3 with TRBJ1-2, with 10 nucleotides matching TRBD1. The CDR3 spans 13 residues. V shed 6 bases and J 11 bases; nucleotides not matched to a gene: 9. The germline CDR1 and CDR2 sequences are ENHRY and SYGVKD.

V is TRBV7-8 and J is TRBJ2-3; 8 bases are shared with TRBD2. Germline loops: CDR1 SGHVS, CDR2 FQNEAQ. The CDR3 length is 14 residues. V was clipped by 1 base and J by 10 bases; unmatched bases: 7. CDR3 bases: TGTGCCAGCAGCTTAGGGACTAGCCAGCAGTCGCAGTATTTT. Translated: CASSLGTSQQSQYF.

This clonotype has at least ten counts. The chain recombines TRBV5-1 with TRBJ1-2; TRBD1 matches at 7 bases. This CDR3 spans 14 amino acids. Germline values: CDR1 SGHRS, CDR2 YFSETQ. With V trimmed by 4 bases and J by 8 bases, 11 bases remained unmatched. CDR3 sequence reads: CASSGETGMEGYTF. The CDR3, as DNA: TGCGCCAGCAGCGGAGAGACAGGGATGGAGGGCTACACCTTC.

The V and J genes are TRBV15 and TRBJ1-6; TRBD1 matches 9 bases. Germline V lookup: CDR1 LNHNV, CDR2 YYDKDF (reference sequence). The CDR3 length is 15 residues. The V and J ends lost 4 bases and 10 bases, in that order; junction bases with no gene match: 8. DNA of the CDR3: TGTGCCACCAGCAAGGGACAGGGTGTAGGCTCACCCCTCCACTTT. It yields the protein CATSKGQGVGSPLHF. The full variable domain, with the rest looked up from reference TRBV15 and TRBJ1-6, is DAMVIQNPRYQVTQFGKPVTLSCSQTLNHNVMYWYQQKSSQAPKLLFHYYDKDFNNEADTPDNFQSRRPNTSFCFLDIRSPGLGDTAMYLCATSKGQGVGSPLHFGNGTRLTVT.

This clonotype was observed at least ten times. The chain uses TRBV7-8 and TRBJ2-2, with 9 positions matching TRBD2. V dropped 1 base and J dropped 4; count of bases not matched to a gene: 4. The V gene's germline CDR1 is SGHVS and CDR2 FQNEAQ. This CDR3 spans 16 amino acids. This chain's CDR3 is CASSLVSGSTTGELFF. CDR3 nucleotides: TGTGCCAGCAGCTTAGTTAGCGGGAGTACCACCGGGGAGCTGTTTTTT. The entire variable domain, with the rest obtained from reference TRBV7-8 and TRBJ2-2, is as follows: GAGVSQSPRYKVAKRGQDVALRCDPISGHVSLFWYQQALGQGPEFLTYFQNEAQLDKSGLPSDRFFAERPEGSVSTLKIQRTQQEDSAVYLCASSLVSGSTTGELFFGEGSRLTVL.

This clonotype occurred many times. V gene TRBV24-1 combines with J gene TRBJ1-1; 8 positions match TRBD1. V was pared by 2 bases and J by 4 bases, with 2 bases of the junction left unmatched. This CDR3 has 14 amino acids. Germline lookup yields CDR1 KGHDR and CDR2 SFDVKD. The CDR3 spells CATSDSGGPTEAFF. CDR3 nucleotide sequence: TGTGCCACCAGTGATTCAGGGGGCCCCACTGAAGCTTTCTTT.

As concerns this clonotype: The final CDR3 position lacks the conserved phenylalanine or tryptophan, pointing to a likely read error. The limits of the CDR3 on the DNA are not certain, so only TCRdb's listed CDR3 is given. The chain joins TRBV5-1 to TRBJ1-3; the table assigns TRBD1, which was not confirmed against the DNA. From germline, CDR1 is SGHRS and CDR2 YFSETQ. The CDR3 is 10 amino acids in total, end residues counted. The CDR3 sequence: CASSLAASTG.

The rearrangement links TRBV28 to TRBJ2-7; TRBD1 might be the D (5 bases). This CDR3 is built from 14 residues. Germline CDR1 is MDHEN and CDR2 is SYDVKM. V lost 4 bases and J lost 3, with 13 bases in between. The CDR3 spells CASSSRGFLYEQYF. The CDR3 DNA follows: TGTGCCAGCAGTTCAAGGGGATTTCTCTACGAGCAGTACTTC.

This clonotype was counted ten times or more. A read error may account for a junction end that differs from germline. J is TRBJ1-2 and V is TRBV2; 7 bases line up with TRBD1. The CDR3 has 13 residues. Germline lookup yields CDR1 SNHLY and CDR2 FYNNEI. Here the CDR3 reads CASSGTSYGQASF. The CDR3, as DNA: TGTGCCAGCAGTGGAACCAGTTACGGACAGGCCTCCTTC.

The table lists this clonotype with many counts. The chain employs TRBV29-1 and TRBJ2-5, with a possible D match to TRBD2 (5 bases). Germline V gene data show CDR1 as SQVTM and CDR2 as ANQGSEA. The CDR3 is made up of 12 amino acids. V lost 5 bases and J lost 4, with 11 bases in between. The CDR3 region has the DNA TGCAGCGTTTGCCGAGGGCGAGAGACCCAGTACTTC. Translating gives CSVCRGRETQYF.

The chain employs TRBV11-2 and TRBJ2-2; D call uncertain. There are 16 residues in the CDR3. Germline lookup yields CDR1 SGHAT and CDR2 FQNNGV. With 2 bases removed from V and 6 bases from J, the gap between germline ends came to 16 bases. The CDR3 sequence is CASSLLHRISAGELFF. The CDR3 nucleotides read TGTGCCAGCAGCTTACTCCACCGCATTTCGGCCGGGGAGCTGTTTTTT.

Comments on this clonotype: One base away lies a much larger clone, so this may be a sequencing read error. CDR3 amino acids: CSARVSGAYEQYF. The CDR3 DNA is TGCAGTGCTAGAGTATCGGGAGCCTACGAGCAGTACTTC. The V call is TRBV20-1, the J call TRBJ2-7, with a possible D match to TRBD2 (6 bases). The CDR3 sequence is 13 residues long. Germline-derived CDR1 and CDR2 are DFQATT and SNEGSKA (reference sequence). The V gene lost 1 base and the J gene lost 2 bases, with 9 bases spanning the gap.

There are many counts of this clonotype. The chain combines TRBV12-3 or TRBV12-4 with TRBJ1-1; D perhaps matches TRBD1 (6 bases). Trimming pared 5 bases from V and 0 bases from J, leaving 10 bases between. CDR3 length: 14 residues. In nucleotides, the CDR3 is TGTGCCAGCAGTGACGACAGGATGAACACTGAAGCTTTCTTT. Amino acid sequence: CASSDDRMNTEAFF.

This clonotype was seen ten or more times. The V and J genes are TRBV7-9 and TRBJ2-3; D uncertain. The CDR3 runs to 12 residues. Germline lookup yields CDR1 SEHNR and CDR2 FQNEAQ (reference sequence). V shed 5 bases and J shed 0 bases, with 3 bases lying between them. The DNA of the CDR3 is TGTGCCAGCAGCATGAGCACAGATACGCAGTATTTT. This codes for CASSMSTDTQYF. The full variable domain, its missing parts supplied by reference TRBV7-9 and TRBJ2-3, is DTGVSQNPRHKITKRGQNVTFRCDPISEHNRLYWYRQTLGQGPEFLTYFQNEAQLEKSRLLSDRFSAERPKGSFSTLEIQRTEQGDSAMYLCASSMSTDTQYFGPGTRLTVL.

The V and J genes are TRBV9 and TRBJ1-1; possibly TRBD1 for D (5 bases). The CDR3 is made up of 17 amino acids. From germline, CDR1 is SGDLS and CDR2 YYNGEE. The V gene lost 0 bases and the J gene lost 5 bases, with 20 bases spanning the gap. The CDR3 region has the DNA TGTGCCAGCAGCGTAGGCCCGGGGGACGAGCAGTCGACTGAAGCTTTCTTT. This sequence encodes CASSVGPGDEQSTEAFF.

In its sample, this clonotype was seen a few times. The V call is TRBV29-1, the J call TRBJ2-7; 7 nucleotides agree with TRBD1. The CDR3 totals 12 residues. Per germline, CDR1 SQVTM and CDR2 ANQGSEA. J lost 7 bases, V lost 6 bases, and 9 bases had no gene match. The CDR3 DNA is TGCAGCGTAAACAGGGGATCGGGAGAGCAGTACTTC. The encoded protein is CSVNRGSGEQYF.